The 12 T cell receptor beta chains listed next were all sequenced from one sample in a study of vaccination effects on CD4 cells after COVID-19. CD4+ T cells were isolated after around 10 days of culture. Their antigens are not known. Assay: immunoSEQ multiplex PCR; the TCRdb copy retains only in-frame clones and omits some. The sample shows tens of thousands of clones, 82% of them seen only once. The sequences come from CD4+ T cells from PBMCs cultured without peptide, collected before COVID-19 vaccination. The receptors derive from a human donor who received a COVID-19 vaccine.

The chain joins TRBV6-1 to TRBJ1-1; tentative D call: TRBD1 (6 bases). From germline, CDR1 is MNHNS and CDR2 SASEGT. This CDR3 contains 18 residues. V was shortened by 2 bases and J by 1 base, with 20 bases between the two germline ends. The CDR3 here is CASSESSSITGKNTEAFF. The CDR3 DNA follows: TGTGCCAGCAGTGAAAGCTCATCGATTACAGGGAAGAACACTGAAGCTTTCTTT.

The chain couples TRBV6-5 to TRBJ1-1; possible D gene TRBD1, 6 bases. Germline V gene lookup returns CDR1 MNHEY and CDR2 SVGAGI. The CDR3 loop spans 15 amino acids. Trimming shortened V by 6 bases and J by 2 bases, and 16 bases separated the two germline ends. The CDR3 sequence: CASRYEGGLNTEAFF. The DNA for the CDR3 is TGTGCCAGCAGATACGAGGGGGGACTAAACACTGAAGCTTTCTTT.

The chain couples TRBV28 to TRBJ1-6; no firm D call. CDR1 and CDR2 from the germline V gene are MDHEN and SYDVKM. V was trimmed by 5 bases and J by 5 bases, leaving 10 bases between them. This CDR3 comprises 14 residues. CDR3 DNA sequence: TGTGCCAGCAGTCTCCCCCCTAATAATTCACCCCTCCACTTT. It codes for CASSLPPNNSPLHF.

The chain carries TRBV11-2 and TRBJ2-5; 12 bases map to TRBD2. With V trimmed by 0 bases and J by 9 bases, 5 bases remained unmatched. Germline V gives CDR1 SGHAT, CDR2 FQNNGV. The CDR3 spans 15 residues. Written as DNA, the CDR3 is TGTGCCAGCAGCTTAGAACTAGCGGGGGGAATGGCCCAGTACTTC. This translates into CASSLELAGGMAQYF.

The genes are TRBV6-6 and TRBJ1-1; TRBD1 agrees at 7 bases. The CDR3 sequence is 16 residues long. V shed 4 bases and J 1 base; nucleotides not matched to a gene: 9. Looked up from germline, CDR1 is MNHNY and CDR2 is SVGAGI (reference sequence). CDR3 protein: CASSLGQPNWNTEAFF. In DNA form, the CDR3 reads TGTGCCAGCAGTTTGGGACAGCCAAACTGGAACACTGAAGCTTTCTTT.

The genes are TRBV5-1 and TRBJ2-3; D gene unclear. The CDR3 is 15 amino acids. Germline assignment: CDR1 SGHRS and CDR2 YFSETQ. The V gene lost 1 base and the J gene lost 2 bases, with 11 bases spanning the gap. In DNA, the CDR3 is TGCGCCAGCAGCTTGAATGGGCATCCCACAGATACGCAGTATTTT. Translating gives CASSLNGHPTDTQYF.

This clone was seen only once. The gene calls are TRBV7-2 and TRBJ2-1; 8 positions match TRBD2. J lost 0 bases, V lost 2 bases, and 9 bases had no gene match. Germline V gene lookup returns CDR1 SGHTA and CDR2 FQGNSA. The CDR3 length is 18 residues. The CDR3 loop is CASSLFGRGPSSYNEQFF. CDR3 nucleotide sequence: TGTGCCAGCAGCTTATTCGGGAGGGGACCGAGCTCCTACAATGAGCAGTTCTTC.

This CDR3 is CASSEQGTDTQYF. Here the CDR3 DNA reads TGTGCCAGCAGCGAGCAGGGCACAGATACGCAGTATTTT. The chain carries TRBV11-2 and TRBJ2-3; D unclear. CDR3 length: 13 residues. Germline V gives CDR1 SGHAT, CDR2 FQNNGV. Trimming pared 5 bases from V and 1 base from J, leaving 7 bases between. The full variable domain, in which reference TRBV11-2 and TRBJ2-3 provide the parts outside the CDR3, is EAGVAQSPRYKIIEKRQSVAFWCNPISGHATLYWYQQILGQGPKLLIQFQNNGVVDDSQLPKDRFSAERLKGVDSTLKIQPAKLEDSAVYLCASSEQGTDTQYFGPGTRLTVL.

In regard to this clone: Its ends do not fully match the called genes, so a read error is possible. The V and J genes are TRBV7-3 and TRBJ1-1; D remains unclear. There are 13 residues in the CDR3. The V gene's germline CDR1 is SGHTA and CDR2 FQGTGA. This CDR3 is CASSPQENTEVFF. CDR3 nucleotides: TGTGCCAGCAGCCCCCAGGAGAACACTGAAGTTTTCTTT.

This chain links TRBV4-2 with TRBJ2-1, with TRBD2 identical over 10 bases. The CDR3 has 17 residues. After removal of 1 base from V and 2 bases from J, the junction contained 5 bases not matched to a gene. Germline V gene sequence: CDR1 LGHNA, CDR2 YNFKEQ. The DNA of the CDR3 is TGTGCCAGCAGCCAAGGGGGAAGCGGGGGGGCCTACAATGAGCAGTTCTTC. This encodes CASSQGGSGGAYNEQFF.

This clone has only one observation. V is TRBV2 and J is TRBJ1-4; the match to TRBD1 covers 8 bases. V was clipped by 9 bases and J by 5 bases; unmatched bases: 8. The CDR3 loop spans 14 amino acids. Germline V CDR1 and CDR2: SNHLY, FYNNEI. CDR3 sequence reads: CASDSTGVNEKLFF. As DNA, the CDR3 is TGTGCCAGTGATTCGACAGGGGTGAATGAAAAACTGTTTTTT. Full variable domain (outside the CDR3, taken from reference TRBV2 and TRBJ1-4): EPEVTQTPSHQVTQMGQEVILRCVPISNHLYFYWYRQILGQKVEFLVSFYNNEISEKSEIFDDQFSVERPDGSNFTLKIRSTKLEDSAMYFCASDSTGVNEKLFFGSGTQLSVL.

This clone was seen once. This chain connects TRBV5-1 to TRBJ1-6; D gene uncertain. The ends were cut back, 0 bases at V and 9 bases at J, with 4 bases in the middle. The V gene's germline CDR1 is SGHRS and CDR2 YFSETQ. The CDR3 is 12 amino acids. The CDR3 sequence is CASSLGTSPLHF. The CDR3 region has the DNA TGCGCCAGCAGCTTGGGCACTTCACCCCTCCACTTT.